The entry below gives a single T cell receptor beta chain sequence along with its context. Measured with immunoSEQ multiplex PCR; TCRdb has only the in-frame clones, and not every one. The table shows roughly 68,000 clones, with about 95% occurring only once. The sample belongs to a study of shared T cell receptors in the human thymus. The ends were cut back, 0 bases at V and 6 bases at J, with 14 bases in the middle. Germline assignment: CDR1 GTSNPN and CDR2 SVGIG (reference sequence). The CDR3 has 15 residues. This chain uses TRBV30 with TRBJ1-4; D is undetermined. The TCR originated in a human donor. The sequencing sample was made of thymocytes. For the CDR3, the DNA is TGTGCCTGGAGTGTAATGGGCCCTCCGGATGAAAAACTGTTTTTT. Amino acids: CAWSVMGPPDEKLFF. Variable domain in full (rest from reference TRBV30 and TRBJ1-4): SQTIHQWPATLVQPVGSPLSLECTVEGTSNPNLYWYRQAAGRGLQLLFYSVGIGQISSEVPQNLSASRPQDRQFILSSKKLLLSDSGFYLCAWSVMGPPDEKLFFGSGTQLSVL.